The T cell receptor beta chain under discussion was sequenced for a study of blood T cell repertoires in COVID-19. In the original analysis: Estimated nucleated cell counts came from reference gene primer amplification. The table came from immunoSEQ multiplex PCR; TCRdb's copy has only in-frame clones and leaves some out. That table supplies the V and J calls and clone size; D and trimming were determined from the DNA. Of a few hundred thousand clones in the sample, 65% to 90% were seen once. Trimming pared 3 bases from V and 3 bases from J, leaving 21 bases between. The V gene's germline CDR1 is SGHDT and CDR2 YYEEEE. CDR3 length: 17 residues.

The rearrangement uses TRBV5-6 and TRBJ1-1; weak D call: TRBD1 (6 bases). The origin of this receptor is a woman in her 70s with COVID-19, enrolled during active disease. The sample consisted of peripheral blood. The CDR3 protein is CASSSLLAQGPYTEAFF. Written as DNA, the CDR3 is TGTGCCAGCAGCTCCCTCCTGGCGCAGGGGCCGTACACTGAAGCTTTCTTT.